The source of this TCR beta chain is a study of technical replicates of blood from a handful of donors. The table came from immunoSEQ multiplex PCR; TCRdb's copy has only in-frame clones and leaves some out. There are around 85,000 clones in the sample; around 94% occur only once, and 0.25% to 0.3% lies in the top ten. Trimming shortened V by 3 bases and J by 3 bases, and 15 bases separated the two germline ends. Germline values: CDR1 SGDLS, CDR2 YYNGEE. This CDR3 has 15 residues. Input material: T cells isolated from PBMCs. The chain is built from TRBV9 and TRBJ1-1; no reliable D call. The sequence came from a human donor in good health. The CDR3 reads CASSANLGRDTEAFF. DNA of the CDR3: TGTGCCAGCAGCGCCAATTTAGGGAGGGACACTGAAGCTTTCTTT.